This T cell receptor (beta chain) was identified in a study of shared clonotypes between healthy human individuals. CDR1 and CDR2 from the germline V gene are SGHRS and YFSETQ. The CDR3 has 16 residues. The V end lost 0 bases, the J end lost 2 bases, and 12 bases lay between the germline ends. Produced via immunoSEQ multiplex PCR; TCRdb's table is partial and in-frame only. The table includes about 1 million clones, 65% to 80% detected once. This clone was observed a single time. This chain uses TRBV5-1 with TRBJ1-3; D not resolved. Input material: memory CD4+ T cells sorted from blood. Indicated subset: CD45RA-negative fraction. This TCR was recovered from a man between 18 and 29 years old in good health. This CDR3 is CASSLAEGGPGNTIYF. The CDR3 DNA reads TGCGCCAGCAGCTTGGCCGAGGGAGGGCCTGGAAACACCATATATTTT.